Below, one T cell receptor beta chain is given with its context. What it binds is unknown. This entry comes from a study of PD-L1 blockade in urothelial cancer. Study at large: Patients' histories included 0 to 3 prior chemotherapy regimens. Analyses used blood from 3 weeks (second dose) and 6 weeks after treatment start. Study findings and constraints: Sub-median blood TCR clonality before treatment predicted longer survival. Durable-benefit cases showed more tumor-associated blood clone expansion at 3 weeks.

Germline values: CDR1 SGHRS, CDR2 YFSETQ. The CDR3 is 15 residues long. J gave up 5 bases and V 0 bases, and 3 bases lay outside the gene matches. The assay was immunoSEQ multiplex PCR, and TCRdb's table has in-frame clones only and misses some. The sample includes approximately 30,000 clones, 80% to 90% of them seen just once. Time point given: peripheral blood 6 weeks after treatment start. The chain carries TRBV5-1 and TRBJ1-1; 11 bases map to TRBD1. Sequencing was performed on PBMCs, taken around atezolizumab (anti-PD-L1) treatment. This sequence was found in a man older than 75 with urothelial cancer. CDR3 DNA sequence: TGCGCCAGCAGCTTGGGGGGACAGGGGGTGACTGAAGCTTTCTTT. Translation gives CASSLGGQGVTEAFF.